Sequencing of this T cell receptor beta chain was carried out in a study of blood T cells in healthy people across ages. PCR was performed a second time for about 7 to 11 cycles using a sample-barcoded 5' primer and a J-beta primer mix. A single record per CDR3 protein comes from TCRdb applying MiXCR to the 5' RACE reads. The sample includes about 1.7 million distinct CDR3 sequences, approximately 30% of them seen just once. With 0 bases removed from V and 7 bases from J, the gap between germline ends came to 12 bases. CDR3 length: 15 residues. Germline assignment: CDR1 PRHDT and CDR2 FYEKMQ (reference sequence).

The receptor comes from a woman under 40 in good health. Sequenced sample: blood. The J gene is TRBJ1-4, the V gene TRBV13; the D gene is possibly TRBD1 (6 bases). The CDR3 DNA reads TGTGCCAGCAGCTTAGGTGTTACAGGGATTGAAAAACTGTTTTTT. This translates into CASSLGVTGIEKLFF.